One sample yielded the 17 T cell receptor beta chains listed below, sequenced in a study of regulatory T cells in long-lasting Graves disease (dated by TCRdb to 2020 to 2023). To prepare the library, multiplex PCR was applied. Sequencing used an Illumina HiSeq 4000. TCR beta libraries were built with iRepertoire HTBI primers and Arm-PCR amplification of CDR3 regions. TCRdb's own reprocessing of the public reads used fastp at Q25 and MiXCR and kept productive beta chains. Each record represents a unique CDR3 protein, reported with the most common genes and DNA among its rows. Recorded for this sample are roughly 700,000 distinct CDR3 sequences; about 32% of them occurred a single time. The ten largest clones capture around 42% of the sample. The time point label, read with the paper, signifies: persistent/refractory GD, antithyroid drugs over 5 years with positive TRAb. For both TCR sequencing and RNA sequencing, RNA was extracted from PBMCs using TRIzol.

The sequencing here drew on peripheral blood mononuclear cells (PBMCs), taken when the disease was refractory, from a patient treated with antithyroid drugs. The receptors here all came from a female donor with Graves disease.

This CDR3 reads CASSVTRTYEQYF. The CDR3 DNA reads as TGTGCCAGCAGTGTGACTAGAACGTACGAGCAGTACTTC. The gene calls are TRBV6-1 and TRBJ2-7; a weak D match, TRBD2 (6 bases). V lost 4 bases and J lost 4, with 11 bases in between. This CDR3 spans 13 amino acids. Per the germline V gene, CDR1 is MNHNS and CDR2 is SASEGT.

This clonotype was counted a few times. V is TRBV5-1 and J is TRBJ2-7, with D possibly TRBD2 on 5 matching bases. Germline-derived CDR1 and CDR2 are SGHRS and YFSETQ. The CDR3 is made up of 14 amino acids. With 9 bases removed from V and 7 bases from J, the gap between germline ends came to 23 bases. In nucleotides, the CDR3 is TGCGCCATGAGAGTCGGAGCCCCTGGGAGAGAGCAGTACTTC. This encodes CAMRVGAPGREQYF.

The chain joins TRBV10-3 to TRBJ1-5; 10 bases match TRBD1. This CDR3 region has 14 residues. Germline V gene data show CDR1 as ENHRY and CDR2 as SYGVKD. V shed 6 bases and J 7 bases; nucleotides not matched to a gene: 6. Here the CDR3 DNA reads TGTGCCATCAGGGGGACAGGGGAAGAGCAGCCCCAGCATTTT. This codes for CAIRGTGEEQPQHF.

This clonotype was picked up a small number of times. The V gene is TRBV20-1, the J gene TRBJ1-4, with 7 bases fitting TRBD1. The CDR3 is 15 residues long. After removal of 6 bases from V and 0 bases from J, the junction contained 7 bases not matched to a gene. The germline V gene has CDR1 DFQATT and CDR2 SNEGSKA (reference sequence). The CDR3 is CSAPDRAPTNEKLFF. For the CDR3, the DNA is TGCAGTGCGCCCGACAGGGCTCCAACTAATGAAAAACTGTTTTTT.

In its sample, this clonotype was seen many times. The V call is TRBV11-2, the J call TRBJ2-7, with 12 bases identical to TRBD2. The CDR3 length is 14 residues. From germline, CDR1 is SGHAT and CDR2 FQNNGV. The V segment lost 4 bases and the J segment 2 bases; nucleotides outside the gene matches: 0. The CDR3 bases are TGTGCCAGCAGCTCTAGCGGGAGGGCCTACGAGCAGTACTTC. As protein: CASSSSGRAYEQYF.

The chain recombines TRBV5-1 with TRBJ2-2; 9 bases match TRBD2. The J segment lost 6 bases and the V segment lost 7 bases, leaving 10 bases of the junction unmatched. From germline, CDR1 is SGHRS and CDR2 YFSETQ. The CDR3 contains 15 residues. The CDR3 here is CASGQSGRSPGELFF. As DNA, the CDR3 is TGCGCCAGCGGTCAAAGCGGGAGGAGTCCCGGGGAGCTGTTTTTT.

In its sample, this clonotype was seen a few times. The chain couples TRBV7-2 to TRBJ1-4; D is unresolved. The CDR3 sequence is 16 residues long. V shed 1 base and J shed 0 bases, with 9 bases lying between them. Germline CDR1 is SGHTA and CDR2 is FQGNSA. CDR3 residues: CASSLGRSATNEKLFF. For the CDR3, the DNA is TGTGCCAGCAGCTTAGGGCGGTCCGCAACTAATGAAAAACTGTTTTTT.

This clonotype was seen a handful of times. The chain uses TRBV2 and TRBJ1-1; no definite D call. The CDR3 extends over 15 amino acids. Trimming took off 7 bases at V and 0 bases at J, with 15 bases between the two ends. Germline V gene data show CDR1 as SNHLY and CDR2 as FYNNEI. CDR3 loop: CASTLDREMNTEAFF. CDR3 nucleotide sequence: TGTGCCAGCACCCTAGACCGGGAGATGAACACTGAAGCTTTCTTT.

J is TRBJ1-1 and V is TRBV7-2; no clear D. This CDR3 has 14 residues. Deletions cut 1 base from V and 1 base from J, with 7 bases between. The germline V gene has CDR1 SGHTA and CDR2 FQGNSA. The CDR3 reads CASSLVRPNTEAFF. DNA of the CDR3: TGTGCCAGCAGCTTAGTGCGCCCGAACACTGAAGCTTTCTTT.

The chain joins TRBV2 to TRBJ2-1, with TRBD1 matching over 7 bases. The CDR3 has 13 residues. CDR1 SNHLY and CDR2 FYNNEI come from the germline V gene. The V gene end was trimmed by 8 bases and the J gene end by 5 bases; junction bases not matched to a gene: 6. The CDR3 DNA reads TGTGCCAGCCGAGGGACAGCCAACAATGAGCAGTTCTTC. Encoded protein: CASRGTANNEQFF.

Concerning this clonotype itself: A read error may be the cause here, since a much bigger clone is one base away. The genes are TRBV27 and TRBJ2-6; D remains ambiguous. The CDR3 length is 13 residues. Trimming took off 8 bases at V and 0 bases at J, with 5 bases between the two ends. Per germline, CDR1 MNHEY and CDR2 SMNVEV (reference sequence). The CDR3 region has the DNA TGTGCCAGCGCCACCTCTGGGGCCAACGTCCTGACTTTC. Its translation: CASATSGANVLTF. The variable domain in full, completed from reference TRBV27 and TRBJ2-6, reads EAQVTQNPRYLITVTGKKLTVTCSQNMNHEYMSWYRQDPGLGLRQIYYSMNVEVTDKGDVPEGYKVSRKEKRNFPLILESPSPNQTSLYFCASATSGANVLTFGAGSRLTVL.

The rearrangement uses TRBV19 and TRBJ2-2; D unresolved. The CDR3 has 15 amino acids. V lost 5 bases and J 6 bases, leaving 16 bases between the germline ends. From germline, CDR1 is LNHDA and CDR2 SQIVND (reference sequence). The chain's CDR3 is CASSSTSTASGELFF. In DNA, the CDR3 is TGTGCCAGTAGTTCTACAAGCACGGCGTCCGGGGAGCTGTTTTTT.

This clonotype was seen many times. The CDR3 here is CASSPDRTNEKLFF. CDR3 in DNA: TGTGCCAGCAGCCCGGACAGAACGAATGAAAAACTGTTTTTT. The chain links TRBV11-1 to TRBJ1-4, with D maybe TRBD1 (6 bases). The CDR3 spans 14 residues. CDR1 and CDR2 from the germline V gene are SGHAT and FQDESV (reference sequence). V was pared by 5 bases and J by 5 bases, with 12 bases between. Looking up the rest from reference TRBV11-1 and TRBJ1-4 gives the full variable domain: EAEVAQSPRYKITEKSQAVAFWCDPISGHATLYWYRQILGQGPELLVQFQDESVVDDSQLPKDRFSAERLKGVDSTLKIQPAELGDSAMYLCASSPDRTNEKLFFGSGTQLSVL.

This clonotype was detected only a few times. The V and J genes are TRBV3-1 and TRBJ1-1, with 10 bases that match TRBD1. The CDR3 loop spans 16 amino acids. Germline assignment: CDR1 LGHDT and CDR2 YNNKEL (reference sequence). After removal of 4 bases from V and 4 bases from J, the junction contained 9 bases not matched to a gene. The CDR3 nucleotides read TGTGCCAGCAGCCGGGACAGGGGCCCGGGGATCACTGAAGCTTTCTTT. It codes for CASSRDRGPGITEAFF.

The J gene is TRBJ2-5, the V gene TRBV25-1; TRBD1 matches at 11 bases. The length of the CDR3 is 15 residues. In germline, CDR1 is MGHDK, CDR2 SYGVNS. With V trimmed by 5 bases and J by 4 bases, 6 bases remained unmatched. The CDR3 loop reads CASSKGTGGIETQYF. DNA of the CDR3: TGTGCCAGCAGTAAGGGGACAGGGGGAATAGAGACCCAGTACTTC.

The sample holds many counts of this clonotype. The chain has TRBV12-3 or TRBV12-4 and TRBJ1-6, with 7 bases matching TRBD1. The CDR3 spans 14 residues. V lost 5 bases and J lost 7; bases outside the gene matches: 5. The CDR3 DNA reads TGTGCCAGCAGTACCGGGACAGCCAATTCACCCCTCCACTTT. This encodes CASSTGTANSPLHF.

This sequence joins TRBV19 and TRBJ1-2; TRBD1 matches at 7 bases. J gave up 4 bases and V 11 bases, and 7 bases lay outside the gene matches. The CDR3 consists of 12 residues. Germline values: CDR1 LNHDA, CDR2 SQIVND (reference sequence). The CDR3 is CASNQGGYGYTF. The CDR3 DNA follows: TGTGCCTCCAATCAGGGGGGCTATGGCTACACCTTC. The full variable domain, with the rest looked up from reference TRBV19 and TRBJ1-2, is DGGITQSPKYLFRKEGQNVTLSCEQNLNHDAMYWYRQDPGQGLRLIYYSQIVNDFQKGDIAEGYSVSREKKESFPLTVTSAQKNPTAFYLCASNQGGYGYTFGSGTRLTVV.